This section outlines one TCR beta chain sequence together with its context. The data were produced by immunoSEQ multiplex PCR, yet TCRdb's version contains in-frame clones alone and is incomplete. The repertoire consists of about 240,000 clones, with over 70% occurring once and the leading ten covering 3.3%. The sample is drawn from a study of blood T cell repertoires in COVID-19. Across the whole study: Acute and convalescent COVID-19 specimens originated in the United States, Italy and Spain. Sources were T cells, B-cell-depleted T cells, or PBMCs; the material itself was cDNA or gDNA.

The V gene's germline CDR1 is LGHNA and CDR2 YNFKEQ. CDR3 length: 19 amino acids. V lost 0 bases to trimming and J lost 3 bases; unmatched junction nucleotides: 9. The specimen sequenced was peripheral blood. The chain recombines TRBV4-2 with TRBJ2-2; 11 nucleotides align to TRBD2. This clonotype was sampled from an elderly woman with acute or convalescent COVID-19. The CDR3 region has the DNA TGTGCCAGCAGCCAAGATCAGTCTAGCGGGAGGTCCCACACCGGGGAGCTGTTTTTT. Translating gives CASSQDQSSGRSHTGELFF.